Listed below are T cell receptor beta chains from one sample, sequenced in a study of blood T cell repertoires in COVID-19. Sequencing used immunoSEQ multiplex PCR; TCRdb keeps in-frame clones, though not all of them. This table has approximately 150,000 clones, roughly 90% appearing once. The sequencing sample was made of peripheral blood. All receptors come from a woman aged 70-85 years with acute or convalescent COVID-19. CDR3s include the opening cysteine and the closing phenylalanine or tryptophan. D genes are given only for firm matches. The listing skips clone size in some rows; elsewhere it reads once, few, many or a size class.

j_gene: TRBJ1-5; d_gene: TRBD1; abundance: -; v_gene: TRBV2; len: 15; CDR3aa: CASSRTGGLDQPQHF; CDR3nt: TGTGCCAGCAGCCGGACAGGGGGGCTTGATCAGCCCCAGCATTTT
j_gene: TRBJ1-6; d_gene: -; abundance: -; v_gene: TRBV7-2; len: 13; CDR3aa: CASSFDRGSPLHF; CDR3nt: TGTGCCAGCAGCTTTGACCGGGGGTCACCCCTCCACTTT
j_gene: TRBJ2-1; d_gene: -; abundance: -; v_gene: TRBV5-8; len: 14; CDR3aa: CASSLAPDQGPKFF; CDR3nt: TGTGCCAGCAGCTTGGCCCCAGACCAGGGTCCTAAGTTCTTC
j_gene: TRBJ1-1; d_gene: TRBD1; abundance: -; v_gene: TRBV10-3; len: 14; CDR3aa: CAISPRGMNTEAFF; CDR3nt: TGTGCCATCAGTCCCAGGGGGATGAACACTGAAGCTTTCTTT
j_gene: TRBJ1-3; d_gene: -; abundance: -; v_gene: TRBV5-1; len: 13; CDR3aa: CASSASSGNTIYF; CDR3nt: TGCGCCAGCAGCGCGAGCTCTGGAAACACCATATATTTT
j_gene: TRBJ2-2; d_gene: -; abundance: -; v_gene: TRBV7-2; len: 18; CDR3aa: CASGPPVGGKDRGGELFF; CDR3nt: TGTGCCAGCGGCCCTCCGGTGGGCGGGAAGGACCGGGGCGGGGAGCTGTTTTTT
j_gene: TRBJ1-1; d_gene: -; abundance: few; v_gene: TRBV7-2; len: 14; CDR3aa: CASSLDAGVTEAFF; CDR3nt: TGTGCCAGCAGCTTAGACGCAGGGGTTACTGAAGCTTTCTTT
j_gene: TRBJ1-4; d_gene: TRBD1; abundance: -; v_gene: TRBV7-9; len: 18; CDR3aa: CASSLSLGTGIWDEKLFF; CDR3nt: TGTGCCAGCAGCTTAAGTCTCGGGACAGGGATTTGGGACGAAAAACTGTTTTTT
j_gene: TRBJ1-1; d_gene: TRBD1; abundance: -; v_gene: TRBV27; len: 15; CDR3aa: CASSLSPTGFAEAFF; CDR3nt: TGTGCCAGCAGTTTAAGTCCGACAGGGTTCGCTGAAGCTTTCTTT
j_gene: TRBJ1-5; d_gene: -; abundance: -; v_gene: TRBV6-1; len: 12; CDR3aa: CASSGSNQPQHF; CDR3nt: TGTGCCAGCAGCGGTAGCAATCAGCCCCAGCATTTT
j_gene: TRBJ1-1; d_gene: TRBD1; abundance: -; v_gene: TRBV2; len: 14; CDR3aa: CASSEGGQGEKAFF; CDR3nt: TGTGCCAGCAGTGAAGGGGGACAGGGGGAGAAAGCTTTCTTT
j_gene: TRBJ2-5; d_gene: -; abundance: -; v_gene: TRBV29-1; len: 14; CDR3aa: CSVEVEQYQETQYF; CDR3nt: TGCAGCGTTGAAGTGGAGCAGTACCAAGAGACCCAGTACTTC
j_gene: TRBJ2-6; d_gene: TRBD2; abundance: -; v_gene: TRBV4-2; len: 18; CDR3aa: CASSVGMGGPSGANVLTF; CDR3nt: TGTGCCAGCAGCGTCGGGATGGGAGGGCCCTCTGGGGCCAACGTCCTGACTTTC
j_gene: TRBJ2-3; d_gene: TRBD1; abundance: -; v_gene: TRBV7-2; len: 12; CDR3aa: CASSRQGGTQYF; CDR3nt: TGTGCCAGCAGCCGACAGGGCGGCACGCAGTATTTT
j_gene: TRBJ2-2; d_gene: TRBD2; abundance: -; v_gene: TRBV29-1; len: 14; CDR3aa: CSVVSGRNTGELFF; CDR3nt: TGCAGCGTTGTGAGCGGGAGGAACACCGGGGAGCTGTTTTTT
j_gene: TRBJ2-1; d_gene: -; abundance: -; v_gene: TRBV6-5; len: 15; CDR3aa: CASTESGGGYNEQFF; CDR3nt: TGTGCCAGCACCGAATCGGGGGGCGGCTACAATGAGCAGTTCTTC
j_gene: TRBJ1-1; d_gene: -; abundance: once; v_gene: TRBV6-5; len: 12; CDR3aa: CASSYSGFEAFF; CDR3nt: TGTGCCAGCAGTTACTCCGGGTTCGAAGCTTTCTTT
j_gene: TRBJ1-1; d_gene: -; abundance: few; v_gene: TRBV7-9; len: 13; CDR3aa: CASSPRTAPEAFF; CDR3nt: TGTGCCAGCAGCCCCCGGACAGCTCCAGAAGCTTTCTTT
j_gene: TRBJ2-3; d_gene: TRBD2; abundance: -; v_gene: TRBV6-1; len: 16; CDR3aa: CASSENAGEVTDTQYF; CDR3nt: TGTGCCAGCAGTGAAAATGCGGGGGAGGTGACAGATACGCAGTATTTT
j_gene: TRBJ2-1; d_gene: TRBD2; abundance: -; v_gene: TRBV4-1; len: 16; CDR3aa: CASSQAPGTSGELQFF; CDR3nt: TGCGCCAGCAGCCAAGCTCCTGGGACTAGCGGGGAATTGCAGTTCTTC
j_gene: TRBJ1-5; d_gene: TRBD1; abundance: -; v_gene: TRBV28; len: 15; CDR3aa: CASRSGQPGNQPQHF; CDR3nt: TGTGCCAGCAGGTCGGGACAGCCGGGCAATCAGCCCCAGCATTTT
j_gene: TRBJ1-4; d_gene: -; abundance: few; v_gene: TRBV2; len: 14; CDR3aa: CASSTGRTNEKLFF; CDR3nt: TGTGCCAGCAGCACAGGGCGAACTAATGAAAAACTGTTTTTT
j_gene: TRBJ2-3; d_gene: TRBD2; abundance: -; v_gene: TRBV6-4; len: 16; CDR3aa: CASSETSGRGADTQYF; CDR3nt: TGTGCCAGCAGTGAGACTAGCGGCCGAGGCGCAGATACGCAGTATTTT
j_gene: TRBJ1-1; d_gene: -; abundance: -; v_gene: TRBV11-2; len: 14; CDR3aa: CASSKDRMNTEAFF; CDR3nt: TGTGCCAGCAGCAAAGACAGAATGAACACTGAAGCTTTCTTT
j_gene: TRBJ2-1; d_gene: TRBD2; abundance: -; v_gene: TRBV24-1; len: 19; CDR3aa: CATSDPSPPGLAGADEQFF; CDR3nt: TGTGCCACCAGTGACCCTTCTCCCCCAGGACTAGCGGGAGCTGATGAGCAGTTCTTC
j_gene: TRBJ2-3; d_gene: TRBD2; abundance: -; v_gene: TRBV2; len: 14; CDR3aa: CASREREGTDTQYF; CDR3nt: TGTGCCAGCAGGGAGCGGGAGGGCACAGATACGCAGTATTTT
j_gene: TRBJ2-7; d_gene: -; abundance: -; v_gene: TRBV19; len: 14; CDR3aa: CASRSSGHPYEQYF; CDR3nt: TGTGCCAGTAGGTCCTCGGGACACCCCTACGAGCAGTACTTC
j_gene: TRBJ1-2; d_gene: TRBD1; abundance: -; v_gene: TRBV6-5; len: 13; CDR3aa: CASNRDRSYGYTF; CDR3nt: TGTGCCAGCAACCGGGACAGGTCCTATGGCTACACCTTC
j_gene: TRBJ2-1; d_gene: TRBD2; abundance: -; v_gene: TRBV7-3; len: 16; CDR3aa: CASSLLAGGGYNEQFF; CDR3nt: TGTGCCAGCAGCTTGCTAGCGGGAGGAGGGTACAATGAGCAGTTCTTC
j_gene: TRBJ1-4; d_gene: -; abundance: -; v_gene: TRBV7-6; len: 15; CDR3aa: CASSLGAGGYEKLFF; CDR3nt: TGTGCCAGCAGCTTAGGTGCGGGGGGTTATGAAAAACTGTTTTTT
j_gene: TRBJ2-1; d_gene: -; abundance: once; v_gene: TRBV19; len: 15; CDR3aa: CASSISGNSYNEQFF; CDR3nt: TGTGCCAGTAGTATATCCGGGAACAGCTACAATGAGCAGTTCTTC
j_gene: TRBJ2-5; d_gene: TRBD1; abundance: -; v_gene: TRBV4-3; len: 14; CDR3aa: CASSQGGRGETQYF; CDR3nt: TGCGCCAGCAGCCAAGGGGGCAGGGGGGAGACCCAGTACTTC
j_gene: TRBJ2-3; d_gene: -; abundance: -; v_gene: TRBV25-1; len: 14; CDR3aa: CASSAPSLTDTQYF; CDR3nt: TGTGCCAGCAGTGCCCCCAGTTTGACAGATACGCAGTATTTT